These 16 T cell receptor beta chains were sequenced from one sample in a study of T cells in tuberculosis. Sequencing used immunoSEQ multiplex PCR; TCRdb keeps in-frame clones, though not all of them. The data hold 55,000 to 65,000 clones, with 81% observed a single time. Sorting used thawed, overnight-rested PBMC stained with anti-CD3, a viability dye and GMM-loaded CD1B tetramer. The lipid loaded on the CD1B tetramers was C32 glucose monomycolate from Rhodococcus equi. Sequencing was done on a sample of CD1b-GMM tetramer-negative cells sorted from PBMCs. The receptors originated from an adult woman with latent tuberculosis.

This clone was picked up one time. The chain employs TRBV2 and TRBJ2-2, with 7 bases lining up with TRBD2. The V gene's germline CDR1 is SNHLY and CDR2 FYNNEI. V was clipped by 5 bases and J by 3 bases; unmatched bases: 6. CDR3 length equals 15 residues. The CDR3 is CASSLREPDTGELFF. CDR3 coding DNA: TGTGCCAGCAGTCTGCGGGAGCCCGACACCGGGGAGCTGTTTTTT.

The J gene is TRBJ2-1, the V gene TRBV19; 8 bases line up with TRBD1. There are 16 residues in the CDR3. Germline lookup yields CDR1 LNHDA and CDR2 SQIVND (reference sequence). Trimming took 1 base from V and 6 from J; bases not matched to a gene: 8. CDR3 DNA: TGTGCCAGTAGTATAGGACAGGGGAGCGGTGTCAATGAGCAGTTCTTC. Its translation is CASSIGQGSGVNEQFF.

The CDR3 DNA reads as TGCAGCGTTGACCCCGGGAGGGGGGGCTATGGCTACACCTTC. Translated: CSVDPGRGGYGYTF. The chain links TRBV29-1 to TRBJ1-2; a weak D match, TRBD1 (6 bases). Deletions cut 3 bases from V and 4 bases from J, with 15 bases between. The germline V gene has CDR1 SQVTM and CDR2 ANQGSEA. The CDR3 length is 14 residues.

On this clone: Germline and junction disagree at one end, which may indicate a read error. The chain joins TRBV10-3 to TRBJ2-2; perhaps TRBD2 as D (6 bases). CDR3 size: 17 residues. Germline CDR1 reads ENHRY; CDR2 reads SYGVKD. This CDR3 reads CAISESGSRGGTGELFF. The CDR3 DNA follows: TGTGCCATCAGCGAGTCGGGATCGAGGGGAGGTACCGGGGAGCTGTTTTTT.

V is TRBV7-6 and J is TRBJ2-3; maybe TRBD1 (6 bases). Trimming took 5 bases from V and 0 from J, leaving 12 bases between them. This CDR3 contains 15 residues. Per the germline V gene, CDR1 is SGHVS and CDR2 is FNYEAQ. The CDR3 DNA sequence: TGTGCCAGCAGCCCAGTGGGGGCTAGCACAGATACGCAGTATTTT. Protein sequence: CASSPVGASTDTQYF.

This chain connects TRBV2 to TRBJ1-1, with D possibly TRBD1 on 5 matching bases. This CDR3 spans 13 amino acids. V lost 6 bases, J lost 1 base, and 9 bases lay in between. The V gene's germline CDR1 is SNHLY and CDR2 FYNNEI. The CDR3: CASRGTGNTEAFF. CDR3 coding DNA: TGTGCCAGCAGGGGGACTGGGAACACTGAAGCTTTCTTT. Complete variable domain (other parts from reference TRBV2 and TRBJ1-1): EPEVTQTPSHQVTQMGQEVILRCVPISNHLYFYWYRQILGQKVEFLVSFYNNEISEKSEIFDDQFSVERPDGSNFTLKIRSTKLEDSAMYFCASRGTGNTEAFFGQGTRLTVV.

The rearrangement links TRBV18 to TRBJ2-7; D is possibly TRBD1 (6 bases). V was clipped by 6 bases and J by 4 bases, with 10 bases between them. Germline loops: CDR1 KGHSH, CDR2 LQKENI. This CDR3 has 12 amino acids. CDR3 DNA: TGTGCCAGCTCCGAGGGGGATTACGAGCAGTACTTC. Translation gives CASSEGDYEQYF.

This chain connects TRBV5-6 to TRBJ2-7, with 14 bases that match TRBD2. Germline V gene lookup returns CDR1 SGHDT and CDR2 YYEEEE. V trimming: 4 bases; J trimming: 5 bases; junction bases outside the gene matches: 14. The CDR3 is made up of 18 amino acids. CDR3 loop: CASSHGLAGGSGYDEQYF. The CDR3 nucleotides read TGTGCCAGCAGCCACGGACTAGCGGGAGGCTCTGGGTACGACGAGCAGTACTTC.

The chain has TRBV7-8 and TRBJ1-4; no clear D. This CDR3 has 13 residues. Per the germline V gene, CDR1 is SGHVS and CDR2 is FQNEAQ. The V gene lost 4 bases and the J gene lost 8 bases, with 11 bases spanning the gap. The CDR3 is CASSSRTSEKLFF. CDR3 nucleotide sequence: TGTGCCAGCAGCTCTCGGACTTCGGAAAAACTGTTTTTT.

This clone showed up just once. The chain has TRBV19 and TRBJ2-1; 12 bases map to TRBD2. Germline CDR1 reads LNHDA; CDR2 reads SQIVND (reference sequence). This CDR3 region has 15 residues. V was clipped by 0 bases and J by 12 bases; unmatched bases: 6. CDR3 coding DNA: TGTGCCAGTAGTATAGAACTAGCGGGAGGCCCACGGCAGTTCTTC. Its translation: CASSIELAGGPRQFF.

CDR3 nucleotide sequence: TGTGCCAGCAGCCCGGGACTAGCGGGGGCCGGGGAGCTGTTTTTT. Its protein is CASSPGLAGAGELFF. J is TRBJ2-2 and V is TRBV7-3; 14 bases align to TRBD2. The CDR3 runs 15 residues. V dropped 5 bases and J dropped 6; count of bases not matched to a gene: 2. The germline V gene encodes CDR1 SGHTA and CDR2 FQGTGA.

The chain has TRBV5-1 and TRBJ2-7; TRBD2 is a possible D gene (6 bases). Germline V gene data show CDR1 as SGHRS and CDR2 as YFSETQ. The CDR3 totals 13 residues. V lost 6 bases and J lost 3, with 13 bases in between. The CDR3 sequence: CASTWGEHYEQYF. CDR3 DNA: TGCGCCAGCACGTGGGGGGAGCACTACGAGCAGTACTTC.

The chain has TRBV7-2 and TRBJ1-5, with D uncertain. CDR1 and CDR2 (germline): SGHTA, FQGNSA. This CDR3 is built from 15 residues. The V end was cut by 2 bases, the J end by 2 bases, with 10 bases between. The CDR3 protein is CASSLKAEGNQPQHF. For the CDR3, the DNA is TGTGCCAGCAGCTTAAAGGCGGAGGGCAATCAGCCCCAGCATTTT.

CDR3 loop: CATSSGTPVNQPQHF. CDR3 nucleotide sequence: TGTGCCACCAGCAGTGGGACTCCCGTTAATCAGCCCCAGCATTTT. This chain connects TRBV15 to TRBJ1-5; possibly TRBD1 for D (5 bases). V lost 3 bases and J lost 4, with 13 bases in between. Germline V CDR1 and CDR2: LNHNV, YYDKDF (reference sequence). The CDR3 loop spans 15 amino acids.

The rearrangement uses TRBV5-4 and TRBJ1-2; 7 bases are a match to TRBD1. Germline V gene lookup returns CDR1 SGHNT and CDR2 YYREEE (reference sequence). This CDR3 comprises 15 residues. The junction had 5 bases not matched to a gene; V was cut back by 3 bases and J by 0 bases. The DNA of the CDR3 is TGTGCCAGCAGCTCCAGAGGGACAGCTAACTATGGCTACACCTTC. It specifies CASSSRGTANYGYTF.

The gene calls are TRBV19 and TRBJ1-5; 9 nucleotides agree with TRBD1. V was pared by 6 bases and J by 5 bases, with 5 bases of the junction left unmatched. Germline V CDR1 and CDR2: LNHDA, SQIVND (reference sequence). This CDR3 is built from 14 residues. CDR3 nucleotides: TGTGCCAGTAGCCCTAGGGACAGGGATCAGCCCCAGCATTTT. This encodes CASSPRDRDQPQHF.